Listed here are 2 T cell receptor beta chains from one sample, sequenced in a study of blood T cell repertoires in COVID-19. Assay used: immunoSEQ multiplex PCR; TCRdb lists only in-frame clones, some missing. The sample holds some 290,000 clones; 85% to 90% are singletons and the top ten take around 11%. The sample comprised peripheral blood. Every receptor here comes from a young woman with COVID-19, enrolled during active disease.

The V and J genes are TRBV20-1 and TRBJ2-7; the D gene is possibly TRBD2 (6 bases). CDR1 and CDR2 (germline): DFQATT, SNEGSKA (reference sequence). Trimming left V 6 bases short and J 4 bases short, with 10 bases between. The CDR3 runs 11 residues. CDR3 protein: CSAFRGYEQYF. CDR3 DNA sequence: TGCAGTGCCTTCCGGGGGTACGAGCAGTACTTC.

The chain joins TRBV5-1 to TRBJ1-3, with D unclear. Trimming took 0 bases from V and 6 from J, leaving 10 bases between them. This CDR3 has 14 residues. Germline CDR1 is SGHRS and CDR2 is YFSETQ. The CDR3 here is CASSLGVAVNTIYF. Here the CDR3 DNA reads TGCGCCAGCAGCTTGGGAGTTGCCGTAAACACCATATATTTT.